The TCR beta chain under discussion was sequenced for a study of CD8+ T cells in alopecia areata. Obtained from alopecia areata patients were lesional scalp punch biopsies along with peripheral blood. Starting from PBMCs, sorting isolated CD4+ and CD8+ T cells. Study-wide results and caveats: Relative to mice, TCR sharing across patients was less clear, a difference possibly HLA-related. Clonality was higher in lesional than normal scalp, especially in alopecia totalis/universalis.

Of note for this clone: Its antigen remains unidentified.

RNA extraction and reverse transcription yielded cDNA as sequencing template. Sequencing used immunoSEQ multiplex PCR; TCRdb keeps in-frame clones, though not all of them. This table has about 110,000 clones, approximately 61% appearing once. Trimming took off 1 base at V and 9 bases at J, with 1 base between the two ends. The germline V gene has CDR1 SGHAT and CDR2 FQNNGV. The CDR3 covers 10 residues. This chain joins TRBV11-2 and TRBJ2-1; D gene unclear. Sequenced material: NKG2D-low CD8+ T cells sorted from blood. This TCR was sampled from a human donor with alopecia areata. The CDR3 nucleotides read TGTGCCAGCAGCTTAGTTGAGCAGTTCTTC. Translation: CASSLVEQFF. Looking up the rest from reference TRBV11-2 and TRBJ2-1 gives the full variable domain: EAGVAQSPRYKIIEKRQSVAFWCNPISGHATLYWYQQILGQGPKLLIQFQNNGVVDDSQLPKDRFSAERLKGVDSTLKIQPAKLEDSAVYLCASSLVEQFFGPGTRLTVL.